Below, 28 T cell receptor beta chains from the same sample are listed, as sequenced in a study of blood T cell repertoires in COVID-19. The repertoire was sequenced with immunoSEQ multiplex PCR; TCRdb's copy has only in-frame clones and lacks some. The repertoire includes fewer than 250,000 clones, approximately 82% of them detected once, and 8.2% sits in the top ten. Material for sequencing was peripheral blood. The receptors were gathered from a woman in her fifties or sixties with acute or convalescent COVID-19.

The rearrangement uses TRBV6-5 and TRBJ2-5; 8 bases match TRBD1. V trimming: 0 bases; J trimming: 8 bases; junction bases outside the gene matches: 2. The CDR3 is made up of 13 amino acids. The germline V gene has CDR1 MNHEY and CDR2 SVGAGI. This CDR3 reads CASSYSDRGTQYF. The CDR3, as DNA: TGTGCCAGCAGTTACTCCGACAGGGGAACCCAGTACTTC.

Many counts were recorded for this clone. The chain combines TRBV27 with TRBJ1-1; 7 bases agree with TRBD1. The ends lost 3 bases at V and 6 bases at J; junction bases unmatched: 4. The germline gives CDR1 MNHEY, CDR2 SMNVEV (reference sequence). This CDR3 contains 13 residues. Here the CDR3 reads CASSFGTGAEAFF. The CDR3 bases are TGTGCCAGCAGTTTTGGTACAGGGGCTGAAGCTTTCTTT.

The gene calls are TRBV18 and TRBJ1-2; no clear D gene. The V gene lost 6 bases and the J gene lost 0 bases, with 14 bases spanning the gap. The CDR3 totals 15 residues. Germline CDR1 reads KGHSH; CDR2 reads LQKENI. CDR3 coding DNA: TGTGCCAGCTCCCAGTGGCAGATCACTAACTATGGCTACACCTTC. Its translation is CASSQWQITNYGYTF. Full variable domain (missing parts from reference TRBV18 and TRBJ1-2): NAGVMQNPRHLVRRRGQEARLRCSPMKGHSHVYWYRQLPEEGLKFMVYLQKENIIDESGMPKERFSAEFPKEGPSILRIQQVVRGDSAAYFCASSQWQITNYGYTFGSGTRLTVV.

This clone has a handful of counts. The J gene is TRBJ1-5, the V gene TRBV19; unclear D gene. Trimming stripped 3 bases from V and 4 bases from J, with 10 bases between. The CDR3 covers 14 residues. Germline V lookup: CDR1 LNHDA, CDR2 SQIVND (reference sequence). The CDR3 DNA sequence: TGTGCCAGTAGTATGAGGCAGACTAATCAGCCCCAGCATTTT. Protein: CASSMRQTNQPQHF.

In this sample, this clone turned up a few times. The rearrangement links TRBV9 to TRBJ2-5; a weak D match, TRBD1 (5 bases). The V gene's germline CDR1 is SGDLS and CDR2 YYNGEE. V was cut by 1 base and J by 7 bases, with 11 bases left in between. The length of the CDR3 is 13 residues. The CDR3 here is CASSVNRQGTQYF. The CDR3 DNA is TGTGCCAGCAGCGTAAACCGTCAGGGGACCCAGTACTTC.

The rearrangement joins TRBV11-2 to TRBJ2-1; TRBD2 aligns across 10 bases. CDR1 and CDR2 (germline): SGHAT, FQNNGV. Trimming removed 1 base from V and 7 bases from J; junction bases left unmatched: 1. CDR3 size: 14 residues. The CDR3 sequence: CASSLVLAGNEQFF. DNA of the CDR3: TGTGCCAGCAGCTTAGTACTAGCGGGGAATGAGCAGTTCTTC.

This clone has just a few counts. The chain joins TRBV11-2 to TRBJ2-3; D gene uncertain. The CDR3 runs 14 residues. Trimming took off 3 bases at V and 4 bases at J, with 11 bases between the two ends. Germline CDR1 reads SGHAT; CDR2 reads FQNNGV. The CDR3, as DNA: TGTGCCAGCAGCTTTAGAGCGAAGGCAGATACGCAGTATTTT. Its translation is CASSFRAKADTQYF.

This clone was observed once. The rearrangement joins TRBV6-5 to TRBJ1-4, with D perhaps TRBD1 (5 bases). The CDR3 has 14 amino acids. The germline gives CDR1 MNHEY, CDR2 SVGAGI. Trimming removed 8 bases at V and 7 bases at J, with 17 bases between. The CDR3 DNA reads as TGTGCCAGCGCGGAGGGGCCCTGGGGTGAAAAACTGTTTTTT. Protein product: CASAEGPWGEKLFF.

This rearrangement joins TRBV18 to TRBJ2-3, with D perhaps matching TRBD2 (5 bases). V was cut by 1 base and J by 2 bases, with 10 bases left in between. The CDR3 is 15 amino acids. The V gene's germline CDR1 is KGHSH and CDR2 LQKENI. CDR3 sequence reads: CASSPQGLPTDTQYF. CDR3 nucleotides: TGTGCCAGCTCACCACAAGGACTTCCCACAGATACGCAGTATTTT.

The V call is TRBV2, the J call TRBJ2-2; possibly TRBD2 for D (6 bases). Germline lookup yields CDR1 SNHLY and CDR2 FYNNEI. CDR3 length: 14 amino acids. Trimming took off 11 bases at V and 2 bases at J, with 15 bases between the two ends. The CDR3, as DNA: TGTGCCCACGGCCGGAGGGAAAACACCGGGGAGCTGTTTTTT. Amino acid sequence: CAHGRRENTGELFF.

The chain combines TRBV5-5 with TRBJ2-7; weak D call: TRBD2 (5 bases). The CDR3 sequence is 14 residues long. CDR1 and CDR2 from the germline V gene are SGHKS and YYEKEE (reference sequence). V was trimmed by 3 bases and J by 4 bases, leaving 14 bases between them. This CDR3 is CASSSVDSGYEQYF. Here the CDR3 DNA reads TGTGCCAGCAGCTCAGTGGACTCCGGGTACGAGCAGTACTTC.

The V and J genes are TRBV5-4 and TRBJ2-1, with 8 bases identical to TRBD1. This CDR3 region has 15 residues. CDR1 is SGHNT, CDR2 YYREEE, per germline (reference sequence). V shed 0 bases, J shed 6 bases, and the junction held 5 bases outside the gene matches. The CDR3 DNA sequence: TGTGCCAGCAGCTTGGGCAGGGGGCGGATCAATGAGCAGTTCTTC. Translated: CASSLGRGRINEQFF.

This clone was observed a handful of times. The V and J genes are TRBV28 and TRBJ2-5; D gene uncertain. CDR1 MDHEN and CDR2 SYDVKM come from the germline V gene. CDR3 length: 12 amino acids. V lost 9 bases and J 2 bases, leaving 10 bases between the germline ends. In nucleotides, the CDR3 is TGTGCCAGTAAAAAAATACAAGAGACCCAGTACTTC. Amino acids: CASKKIQETQYF.

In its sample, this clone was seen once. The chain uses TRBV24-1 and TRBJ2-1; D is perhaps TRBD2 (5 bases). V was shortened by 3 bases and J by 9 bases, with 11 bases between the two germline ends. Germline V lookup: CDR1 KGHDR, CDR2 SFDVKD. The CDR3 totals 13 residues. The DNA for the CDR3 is TGTGCCACCAGTGATCCCGGACTCCGTGAGCAGTTCTTC. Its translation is CATSDPGLREQFF.

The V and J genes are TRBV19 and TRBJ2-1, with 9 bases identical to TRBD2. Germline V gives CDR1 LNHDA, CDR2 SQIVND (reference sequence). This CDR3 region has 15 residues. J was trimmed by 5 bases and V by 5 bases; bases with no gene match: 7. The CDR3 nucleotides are TGTGCCAGTAGTCCGGGGACTAGCAGTAACAATGAGCAGTTCTTC. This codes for CASSPGTSSNNEQFF.

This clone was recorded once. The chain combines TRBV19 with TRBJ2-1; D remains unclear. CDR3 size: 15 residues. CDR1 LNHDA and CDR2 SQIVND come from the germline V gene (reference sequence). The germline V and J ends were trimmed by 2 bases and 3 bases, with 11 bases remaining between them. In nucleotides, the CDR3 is TGTGCCAGTAGTATACGGTCCGATTACTACAATGAGCAGTTCTTC. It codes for CASSIRSDYYNEQFF.

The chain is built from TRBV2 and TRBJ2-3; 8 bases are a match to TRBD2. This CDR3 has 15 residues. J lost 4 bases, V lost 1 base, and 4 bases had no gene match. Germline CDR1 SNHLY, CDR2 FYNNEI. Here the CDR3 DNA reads TGTGCCAGCAGTGAAGAAGCGGGAGTTCCAGATACGCAGTATTTT. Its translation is CASSEEAGVPDTQYF.

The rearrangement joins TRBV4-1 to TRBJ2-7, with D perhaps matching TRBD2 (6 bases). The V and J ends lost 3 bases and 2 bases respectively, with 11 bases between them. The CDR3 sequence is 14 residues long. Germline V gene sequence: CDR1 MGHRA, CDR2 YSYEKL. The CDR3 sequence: CASSQGLKPYEQYF. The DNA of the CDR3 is TGCGCCAGCAGCCAGGGACTCAAACCCTACGAGCAGTACTTC.

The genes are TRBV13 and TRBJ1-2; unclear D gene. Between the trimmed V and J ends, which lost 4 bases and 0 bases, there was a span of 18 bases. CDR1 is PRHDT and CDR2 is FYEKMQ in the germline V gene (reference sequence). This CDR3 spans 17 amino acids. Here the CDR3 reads CASSSLGDGRANYGYTF. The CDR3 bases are TGTGCCAGCAGCTCACTCGGAGACGGCCGAGCTAACTATGGCTACACCTTC. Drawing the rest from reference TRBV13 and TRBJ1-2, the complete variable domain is AAGVIQSPRHLIKEKRETATLKCYPIPRHDTVYWYQQGPGQDPQFLISFYEKMQSDKGSIPDRFSAQQFSDYHSELNMSSLELGDSALYFCASSSLGDGRANYGYTFGSGTRLTVV.

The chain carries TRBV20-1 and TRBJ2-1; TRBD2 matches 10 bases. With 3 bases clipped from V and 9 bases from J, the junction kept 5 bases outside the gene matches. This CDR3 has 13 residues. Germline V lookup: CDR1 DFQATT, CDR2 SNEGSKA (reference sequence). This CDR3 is CSASSSGRTEQFF. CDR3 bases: TGCAGTGCTAGTTCTAGCGGGAGAACTGAGCAGTTCTTC.

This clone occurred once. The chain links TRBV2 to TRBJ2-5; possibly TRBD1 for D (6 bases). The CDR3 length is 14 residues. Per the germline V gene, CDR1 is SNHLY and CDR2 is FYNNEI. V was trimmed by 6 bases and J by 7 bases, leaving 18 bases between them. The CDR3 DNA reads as TGTGCCAGCAGGGATCCCGGGACATCGGGGACCCAGTACTTC. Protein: CASRDPGTSGTQYF.

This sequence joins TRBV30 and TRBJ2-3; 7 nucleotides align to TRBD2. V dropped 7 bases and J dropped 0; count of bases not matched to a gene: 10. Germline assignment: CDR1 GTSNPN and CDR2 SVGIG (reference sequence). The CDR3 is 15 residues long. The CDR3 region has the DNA TGTGCCTTAAGGGGCCTAGCGGAGAGCACAGATACGCAGTATTTT. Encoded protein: CALRGLAESTDTQYF.

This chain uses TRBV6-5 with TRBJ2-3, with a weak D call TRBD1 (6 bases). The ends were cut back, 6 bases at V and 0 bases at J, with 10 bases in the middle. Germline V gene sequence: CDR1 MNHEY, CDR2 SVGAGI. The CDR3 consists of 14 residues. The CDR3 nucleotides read TGTGCCAGCAGGGACAGAACTAGCACAGATACGCAGTATTTT. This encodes CASRDRTSTDTQYF.

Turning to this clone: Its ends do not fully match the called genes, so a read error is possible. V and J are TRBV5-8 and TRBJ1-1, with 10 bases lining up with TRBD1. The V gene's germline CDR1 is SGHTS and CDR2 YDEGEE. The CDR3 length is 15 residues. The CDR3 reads CASSLGDRGDTEAFF. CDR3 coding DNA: TGTGCCAGCAGTTTGGGGGACAGGGGAGACACTGAAGCTTTCTTT.

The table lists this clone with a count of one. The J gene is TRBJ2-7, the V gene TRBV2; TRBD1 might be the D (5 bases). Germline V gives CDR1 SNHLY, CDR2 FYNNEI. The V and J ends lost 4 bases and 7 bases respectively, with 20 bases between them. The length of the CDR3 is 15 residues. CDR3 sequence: CASSASRGVGIEQYF. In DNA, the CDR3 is TGTGCCAGCAGTGCATCTAGGGGTGTGGGTATTGAGCAGTACTTC.

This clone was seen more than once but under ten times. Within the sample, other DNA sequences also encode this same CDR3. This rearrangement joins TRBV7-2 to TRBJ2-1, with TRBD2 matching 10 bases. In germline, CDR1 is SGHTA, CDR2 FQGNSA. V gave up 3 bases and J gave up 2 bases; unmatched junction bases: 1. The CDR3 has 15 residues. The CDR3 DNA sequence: TGTGCCAGCAGCTTGACTAGCGGGCCCTACAATGAGCAGTTCTTC. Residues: CASSLTSGPYNEQFF.

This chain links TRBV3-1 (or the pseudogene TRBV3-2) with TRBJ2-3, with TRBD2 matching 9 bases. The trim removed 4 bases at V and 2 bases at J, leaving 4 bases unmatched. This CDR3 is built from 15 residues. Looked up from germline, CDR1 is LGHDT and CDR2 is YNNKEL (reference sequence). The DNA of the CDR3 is TGTGCCAGCAGCCGACTAGCGGACTTCACAGATACGCAGTATTTT. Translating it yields CASSRLADFTDTQYF.

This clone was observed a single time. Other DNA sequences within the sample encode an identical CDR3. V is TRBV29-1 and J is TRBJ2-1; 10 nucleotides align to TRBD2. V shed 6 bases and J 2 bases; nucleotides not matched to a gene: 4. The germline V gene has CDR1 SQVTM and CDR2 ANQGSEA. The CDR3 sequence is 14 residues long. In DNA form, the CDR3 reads TGCAGCGTCTTAGCGGGAGGAACCTACAATGAGCAGTTCTTC. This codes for CSVLAGGTYNEQFF.